A single sample gave rise to the 10 T cell receptor beta chains below, sequenced in a study of OX40 agonist ivuxolimab in advanced cancers. The repertoire was sequenced with immunoSEQ multiplex PCR; TCRdb's copy has only in-frame clones and lacks some. The sample contains around 72,000 clones, approximately 89% of which appear only once. Source: CD4+ or CD8+ T cells sorted from blood, taken in a trial of the OX40 agonist ivuxolimab. All receptors derive from an adult with an advanced solid tumor such as melanoma, head and neck, liver or kidney cancer.

V is TRBV5-1 and J is TRBJ2-7; the D gene is possibly TRBD1 (5 bases). The ends were cut back, 0 bases at V and 1 base at J, with 8 bases in the middle. Looked up from germline, CDR1 is SGHRS and CDR2 is YFSETQ. The CDR3 loop spans 14 amino acids. The CDR3 DNA is TGCGCCAGCAGCTTGGAAACAGGTTCCTACGAGCAGTACTTC. Its translation is CASSLETGSYEQYF.

V usage is TRBV7-3 and J usage is TRBJ1-2, with 12 bases fitting TRBD1. The CDR3 has 15 amino acids. The germline V gene encodes CDR1 SGHTA and CDR2 FQGTGA. V was clipped by 8 bases and J by 5 bases; unmatched bases: 9. The CDR3 region has the DNA TGTGCCAGCCCTCGGGACAGGGGGCGTGCTTATGGCTACACCTTC. Translating it yields CASPRDRGRAYGYTF. The whole variable domain, remainder taken from reference TRBV7-3 and TRBJ1-2, is GAGVSQTPSNKVTEKGKYVELRCDPISGHTALYWYRQSLGQGPEFLIYFQGTGAADDSGLPNDRFFAVRPEGSVSTLKIQRTERGDSAVYLCASPRDRGRAYGYTFGSGTRLTVV.

The table lists this clone with a count of one. This chain links TRBV9 with TRBJ1-3; D uncertain. The CDR3 sequence is 13 residues long. Trimming shortened V by 4 bases and J by 4 bases, and 9 bases separated the two germline ends. CDR1 and CDR2 (germline): SGDLS, YYNGEE. The DNA of the CDR3 is TGTGCCAGCAGCCCCTCCGGGGGAAACACCATATATTTT. This translates into CASSPSGGNTIYF.

This chain links TRBV18 with TRBJ2-4, with D possibly being TRBD2 (5 bases). V was trimmed by 5 bases and J by 0 bases, leaving 20 bases between them. The CDR3 is made up of 18 amino acids. Germline loops: CDR1 KGHSH, CDR2 LQKENI. The CDR3 here is CASSTLVLASLAKNIQYF. The CDR3 coding sequence is TGTGCCAGCTCAACGCTAGTTCTAGCATCTTTAGCCAAAAACATTCAGTACTTC.

The chain combines TRBV7-9 with TRBJ2-1; D perhaps matches TRBD1 (5 bases). Germline CDR1 SEHNR, CDR2 FQNEAQ (reference sequence). Trimming cost V 5 bases and J 5 bases, with 13 bases left between them. The CDR3 has 14 amino acids. CDR3 sequence (DNA): TGTGCCAGCAGCGCTATGATAGGGGACAATGAGCAGTTCTTC. This gives the protein CASSAMIGDNEQFF.

The chain has TRBV6-6 and TRBJ1-1, with D possibly TRBD1 on 6 matching bases. The CDR3 covers 11 residues. Germline CDR1 reads MNHNY; CDR2 reads SVGAGI (reference sequence). Trimming stripped 6 bases from V and 7 bases from J, with 9 bases between. This CDR3 reads CASRSQGEAFF. In nucleotides, the CDR3 is TGTGCCAGCAGGTCACAGGGTGAAGCTTTCTTT.

The chain is built from TRBV28 and TRBJ2-5; TRBD2 matches 10 bases. The CDR3 runs to 15 residues. J was trimmed by 5 bases and V by 7 bases; bases with no gene match: 10. Germline CDR1 reads MDHEN; CDR2 reads SYDVKM. The CDR3 spells CASTTELAGMETQYF. CDR3 sequence (DNA): TGTGCCAGCACAACGGAACTAGCGGGAATGGAGACCCAGTACTTC.

The chain is built from TRBV19 and TRBJ2-3, with 11 positions matching TRBD2. This CDR3 has 15 residues. V lost 7 bases, J lost 3 bases, and 6 bases stayed unmatched. CDR1 is LNHDA, CDR2 SQIVND, per germline (reference sequence). CDR3 bases: TGTGCCAGTACCCAAAGACTAGCGGGAACAGATACGCAGTATTTT. Amino acids: CASTQRLAGTDTQYF.

The chain has TRBV6-5 and TRBJ2-5, with 7 bases identical to TRBD2. The CDR3 consists of 14 residues. Germline assignment: CDR1 MNHEY and CDR2 SVGAGI. J lost 3 bases, V lost 0 bases, and 1 base had no gene match. CDR3 in DNA: TGTGCCAGCAGTTACTCGGGGGGGGAAGAGACCCAGTACTTC. Translated, it gives CASSYSGGEETQYF.

The gene calls are TRBV2 and TRBJ2-3; D is possibly TRBD2 (6 bases). Trimming left V 1 base short and J 4 bases short, with 12 bases between. The CDR3 length is 15 residues. The germline CDR1 and CDR2 sequences are SNHLY and FYNNEI. Here the CDR3 DNA reads TGTGCCAGCAGTGAAGGTTTGGGGGGTCCAGATACGCAGTATTTT. As protein: CASSEGLGGPDTQYF.